The TCR beta chain under discussion was sequenced for a study of shared clonotypes between healthy human individuals. Points from the study as a whole: Rarefaction exposed incomplete sorted-subset sequencing despite large depth. Estimated clonotype richness was generally higher in naive than memory subsets.

Terminally differentiated effector memory CD45RA+ cells were excluded by CCR7 positive selection of CD45RO-negative cells. Notes on this clone: Its matching antigen is unknown.

Sequencing was performed with immunoSEQ multiplex PCR; in TCRdb, only in-frame clones are kept and a portion is missing. Among about 800,000 clones listed, approximately 97% were seen once. The germline V gene has CDR1 SGHAT and CDR2 FQNNGV. The V gene lost 2 bases and the J gene lost 2 bases, with 7 bases spanning the gap. The CDR3 runs to 13 residues. Sequences were obtained from naive CD8+ T cells sorted from blood. The source is a man between 25 and 39 years old in good health. This sequence joins TRBV11-2 and TRBJ2-7, with unresolved D. The CDR3: CASSLFATYEQYF. As DNA, the CDR3 is TGTGCCAGCAGCTTATTCGCTACCTACGAGCAGTACTTC.